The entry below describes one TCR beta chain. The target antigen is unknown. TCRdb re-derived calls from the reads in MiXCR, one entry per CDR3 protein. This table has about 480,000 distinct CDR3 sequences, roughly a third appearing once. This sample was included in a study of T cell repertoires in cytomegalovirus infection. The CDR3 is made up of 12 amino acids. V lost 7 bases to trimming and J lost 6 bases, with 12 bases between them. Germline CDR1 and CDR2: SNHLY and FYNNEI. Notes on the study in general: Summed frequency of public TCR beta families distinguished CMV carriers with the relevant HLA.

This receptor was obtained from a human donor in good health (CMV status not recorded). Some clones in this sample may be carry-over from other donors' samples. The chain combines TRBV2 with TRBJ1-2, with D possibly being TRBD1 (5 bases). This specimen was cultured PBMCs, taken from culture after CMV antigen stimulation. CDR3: CASNFDSHGYTF. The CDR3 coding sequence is TGTGCCAGCAATTTCGACAGTCATGGCTACACCTTC.